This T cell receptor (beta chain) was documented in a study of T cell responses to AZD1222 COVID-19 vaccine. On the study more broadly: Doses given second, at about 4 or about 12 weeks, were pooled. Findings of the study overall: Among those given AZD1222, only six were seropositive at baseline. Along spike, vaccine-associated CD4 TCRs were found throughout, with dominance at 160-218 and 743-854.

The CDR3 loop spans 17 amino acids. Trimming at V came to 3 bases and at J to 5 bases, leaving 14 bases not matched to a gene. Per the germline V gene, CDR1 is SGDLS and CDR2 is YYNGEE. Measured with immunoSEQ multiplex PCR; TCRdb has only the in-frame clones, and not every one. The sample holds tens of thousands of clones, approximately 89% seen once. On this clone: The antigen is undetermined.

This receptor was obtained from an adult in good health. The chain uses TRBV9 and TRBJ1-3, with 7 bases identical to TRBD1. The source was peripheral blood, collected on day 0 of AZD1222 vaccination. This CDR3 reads CASSASGQGDFRNTIYF. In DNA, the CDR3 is TGTGCCAGCAGCGCCTCCGGGCAGGGGGACTTTAGAAACACCATATATTTT.